These 10 T cell receptor beta chains were sequenced from one sample in a study of beta chain features in type 1 diabetes. No antigens are known for them. The investigators reverse transcribed all of the isolated RNA, so they sequenced expressed TCRB transcripts. Profiling relied on immunoSEQ multiplex PCR, and the TCRdb table lists in-frame clones only, not all of them. The table lists 160,000 or so clones, 50% to 70% of them singletons. Whole-study findings and limits: TCRB CDR3s were moderately but significantly shorter in Type 1 diabetes patients in all four CD4+ subsets.

The sample taken for sequencing was naive CD4+ T cells from blood. The receptors shown here come from a man under 40 with type 1 diabetes.

The chain combines TRBV7-8 with TRBJ2-3, with D possibly TRBD2 on 6 matching bases. Trimming took 0 bases from V and 2 from J, leaving 9 bases between them. CDR3 length equals 15 residues. From germline, CDR1 is SGHVS and CDR2 FQNEAQ. The CDR3 loop reads CASSLAQDYTDTQYF. CDR3 nucleotide sequence: TGTGCCAGCAGCTTAGCGCAGGACTACACAGATACGCAGTATTTT. Together with reference TRBV7-8 and TRBJ2-3, the CDR3 gives the full variable domain: GAGVSQSPRYKVAKRGQDVALRCDPISGHVSLFWYQQALGQGPEFLTYFQNEAQLDKSGLPSDRFFAERPEGSVSTLKIQRTQQEDSAVYLCASSLAQDYTDTQYFGPGTRLTVL.

The chain combines TRBV25-1 with TRBJ2-3; D is unresolved. The CDR3 consists of 16 residues. Germline V gives CDR1 MGHDK, CDR2 SYGVNS. V dropped 0 bases and J dropped 2 bases, with 12 bases sitting between them. CDR3 residues: CASSEYRADLTDTQYF. CDR3 DNA sequence: TGTGCCAGCAGTGAATACAGAGCCGATCTCACAGATACGCAGTATTTT.

The chain combines TRBV7-9 with TRBJ2-7; TRBD2 aligns across 8 bases. Trimming took 5 bases from V and 4 from J; bases not matched to a gene: 7. Germline values: CDR1 SEHNR, CDR2 FQNEAQ (reference sequence). The CDR3 has 14 amino acids. The DNA of the CDR3 is TGTGCCAGCAGCCAACTAGCGGCTTCTTACGAGCAGTACTTC. Translating gives CASSQLAASYEQYF.

The genes are TRBV5-1 and TRBJ1-6; D might be TRBD1 (5 bases). Germline-derived CDR1 and CDR2 are SGHRS and YFSETQ. The CDR3 extends over 15 amino acids. V dropped 2 bases and J dropped 7 bases, with 13 bases sitting between them. CDR3 in DNA: TGCGCCAGCAGCTTTGGGACCAGCGGCAATTCACCCCTCCACTTT. Amino acids: CASSFGTSGNSPLHF.

The rearrangement uses TRBV10-2 and TRBJ2-1; TRBD1 might be the D (6 bases). CDR1 and CDR2 (germline): WSHSY, SAAADI. There are 14 residues in the CDR3. Trimming shortened V by 2 bases and J by 10 bases, and 15 bases separated the two germline ends. In DNA, the CDR3 is TGCGCCAGCAGTGAGAACACAGGGTATATCGAGCAGTTCTTC. Amino acids: CASSENTGYIEQFF.

This rearrangement joins TRBV14 to TRBJ2-7; weak D call: TRBD1 (6 bases). The CDR3 spans 12 residues. The germline gives CDR1 SGHDN, CDR2 FVKESK. Between the trimmed V and J ends, which lost 4 bases and 3 bases, there was a span of 7 bases. The CDR3 region is CASSLQGYEQYF. The CDR3, as DNA: TGTGCCAGCAGCCTACAGGGCTACGAGCAGTACTTC. Looking up the rest from reference TRBV14 and TRBJ2-7 gives the full variable domain: EAGVTQFPSHSVIEKGQTVTLRCDPISGHDNLYWYRRVMGKEIKFLLHFVKESKQDESGMPNNRFLAERTGGTYSTLKVQPAELEDSGVYFCASSLQGYEQYFGPGTRLTVT.

In DNA, the CDR3 is TGCGCCAGCAGCTTGGGGGGGTCTCTGTTTAATTACAATGAGCAGTTCTTC. Amino acids: CASSLGGSLFNYNEQFF. V and J are TRBV5-1 and TRBJ2-1, with D tentatively TRBD1 or TRBD2 (5 bases each). CDR1 is SGHRS and CDR2 is YFSETQ in the germline V gene. The CDR3 totals 17 residues. The V end was cut by 0 bases, the J end by 4 bases, with 17 bases between. Full variable domain (missing parts from reference TRBV5-1 and TRBJ2-1): KAGVTQTPRYLIKTRGQQVTLSCSPISGHRSVSWYQQTPGQGLQFLFEYFSETQRNKGNFPGRFSGRQFSNSRSEMNVSTLELGDSALYLCASSLGGSLFNYNEQFFGPGTRLTVL.

The chain's CDR3 is CSGEPGADTQYF. Written as DNA, the CDR3 is TGCAGCGGTGAGCCAGGGGCAGATACGCAGTATTTT. The rearrangement uses TRBV29-1 and TRBJ2-3; a weak D match, TRBD1 (6 bases). The length of the CDR3 is 12 residues. The V and J ends lost 7 bases and 4 bases respectively, with 12 bases between them. Germline CDR1 and CDR2: SQVTM and ANQGSEA.

V usage is TRBV9 and J usage is TRBJ2-5; D gene unclear. This CDR3 region has 13 residues. The V end lost 0 bases, the J end lost 3 bases, and 6 bases lay between the germline ends. The germline gives CDR1 SGDLS, CDR2 YYNGEE. The CDR3 DNA sequence: TGTGCCAGCAGCGTAGTGGGTAAAGAGACCCAGTACTTC. The encoded protein is CASSVVGKETQYF. Looking up the rest from reference TRBV9 and TRBJ2-5 gives the full variable domain: DSGVTQTPKHLITATGQRVTLRCSPRSGDLSVYWYQQSLDQGLQFLIQYYNGEERAKGNILERFSAQQFPDLHSELNLSSLELGDSALYFCASSVVGKETQYFGPGTRLLVL.

The chain couples TRBV13 to TRBJ1-1; D is uncertain. Between the trimmed V and J ends, which lost 8 bases and 1 base, there was a span of 8 bases. CDR1 PRHDT and CDR2 FYEKMQ come from the germline V gene (reference sequence). The CDR3 is made up of 12 amino acids. The CDR3 loop is CASGAENTEAFF. The DNA of the CDR3 is TGTGCCAGCGGTGCGGAGAACACTGAAGCTTTCTTT.